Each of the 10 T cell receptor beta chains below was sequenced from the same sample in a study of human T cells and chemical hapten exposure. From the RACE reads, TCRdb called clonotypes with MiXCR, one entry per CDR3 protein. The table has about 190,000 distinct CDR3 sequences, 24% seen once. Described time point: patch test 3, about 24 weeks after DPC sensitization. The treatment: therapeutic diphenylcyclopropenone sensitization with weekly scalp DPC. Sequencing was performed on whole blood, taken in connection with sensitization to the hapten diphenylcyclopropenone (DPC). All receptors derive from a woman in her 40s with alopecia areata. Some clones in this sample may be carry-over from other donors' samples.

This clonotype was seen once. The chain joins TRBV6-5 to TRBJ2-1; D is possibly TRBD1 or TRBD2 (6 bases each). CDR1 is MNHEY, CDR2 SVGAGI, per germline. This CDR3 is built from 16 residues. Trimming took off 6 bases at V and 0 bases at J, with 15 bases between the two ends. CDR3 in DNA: TGTGCCAGCAGACTCGGGGGCGTCAGCTCCTACAATGAGCAGTTCTTC. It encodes CASRLGGVSSYNEQFF.

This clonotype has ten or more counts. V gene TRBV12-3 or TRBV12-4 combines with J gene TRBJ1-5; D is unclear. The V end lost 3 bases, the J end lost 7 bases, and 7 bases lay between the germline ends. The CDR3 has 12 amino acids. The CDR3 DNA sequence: TGTGCCAGCAGTTTCAATTCACAGCCCCAGCATTTT. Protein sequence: CASSFNSQPQHF.

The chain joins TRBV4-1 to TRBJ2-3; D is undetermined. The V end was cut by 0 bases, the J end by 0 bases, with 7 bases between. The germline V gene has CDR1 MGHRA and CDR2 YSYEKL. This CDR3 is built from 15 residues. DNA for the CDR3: TGCGCCAGCAGCCAAGAGAGAGCTAGCACAGATACGCAGTATTTT. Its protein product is CASSQERASTDTQYF.

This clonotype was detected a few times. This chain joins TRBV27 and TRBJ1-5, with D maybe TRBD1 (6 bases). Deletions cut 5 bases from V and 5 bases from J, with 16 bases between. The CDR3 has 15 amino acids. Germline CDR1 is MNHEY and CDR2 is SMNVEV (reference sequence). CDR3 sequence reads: CASSDTAGGYQPQHF. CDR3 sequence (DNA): TGTGCCAGCAGTGACACAGCGGGGGGCTATCAGCCCCAGCATTTT.

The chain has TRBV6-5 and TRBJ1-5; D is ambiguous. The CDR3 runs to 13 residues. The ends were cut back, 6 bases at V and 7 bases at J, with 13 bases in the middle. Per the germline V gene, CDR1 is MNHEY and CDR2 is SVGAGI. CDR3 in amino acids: CASSPTRQQPQHF. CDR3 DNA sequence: TGTGCCAGCAGCCCCACGAGGCAGCAGCCCCAGCATTTT.

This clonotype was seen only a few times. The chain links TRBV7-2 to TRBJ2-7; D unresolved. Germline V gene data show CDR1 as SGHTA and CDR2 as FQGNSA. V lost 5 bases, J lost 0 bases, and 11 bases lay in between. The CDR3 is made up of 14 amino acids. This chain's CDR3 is CASSHPPNSYEQYF. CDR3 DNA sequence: TGTGCCAGCAGCCATCCCCCTAACTCCTACGAGCAGTACTTC.

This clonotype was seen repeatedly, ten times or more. CDR3 DNA sequence: TGTGCCAGCAGTGACTCCGGGCGGAGGACCGGGGAGCTGTTTTTT. Amino acids: CASSDSGRRTGELFF. The chain couples TRBV6-1 to TRBJ2-2, with D possibly matching TRBD2 (5 bases). Trimming pared 3 bases from V and 5 bases from J, leaving 13 bases between. Per germline, CDR1 MNHNS and CDR2 SASEGT. The CDR3 extends over 15 amino acids.

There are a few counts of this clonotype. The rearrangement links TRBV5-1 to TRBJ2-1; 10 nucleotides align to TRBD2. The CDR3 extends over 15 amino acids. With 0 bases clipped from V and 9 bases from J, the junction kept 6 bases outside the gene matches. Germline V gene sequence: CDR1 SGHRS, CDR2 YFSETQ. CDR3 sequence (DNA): TGCGCCAGCAGCTTGGGACTAGCGGGTCCCAGTGAGCAGTTCTTC. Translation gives CASSLGLAGPSEQFF.

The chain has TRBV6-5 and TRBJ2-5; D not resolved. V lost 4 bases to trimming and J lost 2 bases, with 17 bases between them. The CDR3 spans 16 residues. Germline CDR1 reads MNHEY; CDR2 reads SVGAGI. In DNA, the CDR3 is TGTGCCAGCAGTTTCACGCAAGGGCCCCATCAAGAGACCCAGTACTTC. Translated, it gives CASSFTQGPHQETQYF.

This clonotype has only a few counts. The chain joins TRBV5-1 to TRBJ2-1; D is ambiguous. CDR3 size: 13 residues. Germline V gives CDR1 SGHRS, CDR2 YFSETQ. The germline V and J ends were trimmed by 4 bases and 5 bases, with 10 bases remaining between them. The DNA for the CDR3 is TGCGCCAGCAGCCCCGATACTAACAATGAGCAGTTCTTC. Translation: CASSPDTNNEQFF.